Below, 21 T cell receptor beta chains from the same sample are listed, as sequenced in a study of cytomegalovirus exposure and HLA in healthy donors. The PCR ran on 60 Vbeta and 13 Jbeta primers. Measured with immunoSEQ multiplex PCR; TCRdb has only the in-frame clones, and not every one. This table holds about 160,000 clones, roughly 79% found once. Sequencing was done on a sample of PBMCs. The receptors here all came from a middle-aged man in good health and CMV-seronegative.

The rearrangement links TRBV6-5 to TRBJ2-5; 7 bases line up with TRBD1. The length of the CDR3 is 15 residues. Germline V gene sequence: CDR1 MNHEY, CDR2 SVGAGI. J lost 5 bases, V lost 7 bases, and 13 bases had no gene match. The CDR3 sequence is CASKPGTAAMETQYF. CDR3 nucleotide sequence: TGTGCCAGCAAACCCGGGACAGCGGCGATGGAGACCCAGTACTTC.

The chain combines TRBV7-8 with TRBJ2-7; no clear D. The CDR3 has 13 amino acids. Trimming pared 0 bases from V and 3 bases from J, leaving 6 bases between. Germline lookup yields CDR1 SGHVS and CDR2 FQNEAQ. CDR3 in DNA: TGTGCCAGCAGCTTAGCAGCTAACTACGAGCAGTACGTC. The encoded protein is CASSLAANYEQYV.

Here the CDR3 reads CASSRVNYGYTF. The CDR3 region has the DNA TGTGCCAGCAGCCGGGTCAACTATGGCTACACCTTC. The V gene is TRBV9, the J gene TRBJ1-2; D uncertain. This CDR3 region has 12 residues. The ends were cut back, 4 bases at V and 2 bases at J, with 6 bases in the middle. The germline V gene has CDR1 SGDLS and CDR2 YYNGEE.

This chain joins TRBV18 and TRBJ2-7; 10 nucleotides agree with TRBD2. The CDR3 loop spans 17 amino acids. V was pared by 1 base and J by 1 base, with 7 bases of the junction left unmatched. Germline CDR1 reads KGHSH; CDR2 reads LQKENI. The DNA of the CDR3 is TGTGCCAGCTCACCACTGGCTAGCGGGAGCGGGTCCTACGAGCAGTACGTC. This translates into CASSPLASGSGSYEQYV.

This chain uses TRBV7-9 with TRBJ1-2, with TRBD1 matching over 7 bases. This CDR3 has 15 residues. The junction had 10 bases not matched to a gene; V was cut back by 5 bases and J by 4 bases. Germline V gene data show CDR1 as SEHNR and CDR2 as FQNEAQ (reference sequence). CDR3 in amino acids: CASSDRTGRGYGYTF. The DNA for the CDR3 is TGTGCCAGCAGCGACCGGACAGGAAGGGGCTATGGCTACACCTTC.

This clone was seen a single time. This chain connects TRBV27 to TRBJ2-3, with TRBD2 identical over 9 bases. Germline V CDR1 and CDR2: MNHEY, SMNVEV (reference sequence). The CDR3 covers 16 residues. J gave up 5 bases and V 6 bases, and 12 bases lay outside the gene matches. In DNA, the CDR3 is TGTGCCAGCAGACCCCGGGCTAGCGGGGTGTTAGATACGCAGTATTTT. This translates into CASRPRASGVLDTQYF.

This chain connects TRBV28 to TRBJ2-7; D possibly corresponds to TRBD1 (5 bases). V lost 6 bases, J lost 1 base, and 13 bases lay in between. Germline assignment: CDR1 MDHEN and CDR2 SYDVKM. CDR3 length: 14 amino acids. CDR3 in DNA: TGTGCCAGCAGACCCTCCGACAGTTCCTACGAGCAGTACTTC. It yields the protein CASRPSDSSYEQYF.

The CDR3 region has the DNA TGCGCCAGCAGCATAACAGGCGGCGACACTGAAGCTTTCTTT. This codes for CASSITGGDTEAFF. The chain is built from TRBV5-1 and TRBJ1-1; maybe TRBD1 (5 bases). The CDR3 loop spans 14 amino acids. Germline V gene data show CDR1 as SGHRS and CDR2 as YFSETQ. With 4 bases removed from V and 3 bases from J, the gap between germline ends came to 13 bases. Full variable domain (remainder filled in from reference TRBV5-1 and TRBJ1-1): KAGVTQTPRYLIKTRGQQVTLSCSPISGHRSVSWYQQTPGQGLQFLFEYFSETQRNKGNFPGRFSGRQFSNSRSEMNVSTLELGDSALYLCASSITGGDTEAFFGQGTRLTVV.

The V and J genes are TRBV4-1 and TRBJ1-1, with 11 bases fitting TRBD1. The ends lost 4 bases at V and 3 bases at J; junction bases unmatched: 10. The CDR3 totals 17 residues. CDR1 and CDR2 from the germline V gene are MGHRA and YSYEKL. The CDR3 nucleotides are TGCGCCAGCAGCCCTTTGGCCGGACAGGGGGCGTACACTGAAGCTTTCTTT. Translating gives CASSPLAGQGAYTEAFF.

The chain links TRBV29-1 to TRBJ1-2; D is possibly TRBD1 (6 bases). The ends were cut back, 3 bases at V and 3 bases at J, with 8 bases in the middle. The CDR3 has 12 amino acids. Germline CDR1 and CDR2: SQVTM and ANQGSEA. The CDR3 protein is CSVDPGDYGYTF. The CDR3 DNA is TGCAGCGTTGACCCAGGGGACTATGGCTACACCTTC.

The V gene is TRBV18, the J gene TRBJ1-1; D is unresolved. The germline V and J ends were trimmed by 3 bases and 1 base, with 12 bases remaining between them. The V gene's germline CDR1 is KGHSH and CDR2 LQKENI. This CDR3 spans 15 amino acids. The DNA of the CDR3 is TGTGCCAGCTCACCCCGGGTCGGTCCGAACACTGAAGCTTTCTTT. It is translated as CASSPRVGPNTEAFF.

This rearrangement joins TRBV7-2 to TRBJ1-5; the D is unclear. Germline CDR1 reads SGHTA; CDR2 reads FQGNSA. The CDR3 spans 11 residues. V lost 8 bases, J lost 9 bases, and 11 bases lay in between. The CDR3 nucleotides read TGTGCCAGCGGGAGTCTTGCGCCCCAGCATTTT. Translation: CASGSLAPQHF.

The rearrangement uses TRBV11-3 and TRBJ1-1; D call uncertain. Looked up from germline, CDR1 is SGHNT and CDR2 is YENEEA. Trimming took off 3 bases at V and 0 bases at J, with 2 bases between the two ends. This CDR3 contains 12 residues. This CDR3 reads CASSFLNTEAFF. The CDR3 coding sequence is TGTGCCAGCAGCTTCTTGAACACTGAAGCTTTCTTT. Full variable domain (rest looked up from reference TRBV11-3 and TRBJ1-1): EAGVVQSPRYKIIEKKQPVAFWCNPISGHNTLYWYLQNLGQGPELLIRYENEEAVDDSQLPKDRFSAERLKGVDSTLKIQPAELGDSAVYLCASSFLNTEAFFGQGTRLTVV.

This chain links TRBV6-6 with TRBJ1-5, with D hard to call. This CDR3 is built from 13 residues. Germline CDR1 is MNHNY and CDR2 is SVGAGI (reference sequence). The V end lost 7 bases, the J end lost 0 bases, and 7 bases lay between the germline ends. CDR3 nucleotides: TGTGCCAGCACCCGGGATAGCAATCAGCCCCAGCATTTT. Protein sequence: CASTRDSNQPQHF.

The V call is TRBV28, the J call TRBJ2-7; TRBD1 might be the D (5 bases). The CDR3 extends over 13 amino acids. Germline V gives CDR1 MDHEN, CDR2 SYDVKM. Between the trimmed V and J ends, which lost 3 bases and 6 bases, there was a span of 12 bases. CDR3 sequence: CASSFQGRAEQYF. CDR3 coding DNA: TGTGCCAGCAGTTTCCAGGGCAGGGCCGAGCAGTACTTC. Drawing the rest from reference TRBV28 and TRBJ2-7, the complete variable domain is DVKVTQSSRYLVKRTGEKVFLECVQDMDHENMFWYRQDPGLGLRLIYFSYDVKMKEKGDIPEGYSVSREKKERFSLILESASTNQTSMYLCASSFQGRAEQYFGPGTRLTVT.

This clone appeared a single time. This sequence joins TRBV7-9 and TRBJ1-4; no clear D gene. V was clipped by 6 bases and J by 3 bases, with 11 bases between them. The germline V gene encodes CDR1 SEHNR and CDR2 FQNEAQ (reference sequence). The CDR3 is 14 amino acids. The CDR3 sequence: CASRSSGSNEKLFF. CDR3 sequence (DNA): TGTGCCAGCAGAAGCTCGGGGTCTAATGAAAAACTGTTTTTT. The full variable domain, in which reference TRBV7-9 and TRBJ1-4 provide the parts outside the CDR3, is DTGVSQNPRHKITKRGQNVTFRCDPISEHNRLYWYRQTLGQGPEFLTYFQNEAQLEKSRLLSDRFSAERPKGSFSTLEIQRTEQGDSAMYLCASRSSGSNEKLFFGSGTQLSVL.

The CDR3, as DNA: TGTGCCAGCAGCTTATGGTCGGGACTAGTAGTAGATACGCAGTATTTT. Residues: CASSLWSGLVVDTQYF. The gene calls are TRBV7-2 and TRBJ2-3; 8 bases fit TRBD2. The CDR3 contains 16 residues. From germline, CDR1 is SGHTA and CDR2 FQGNSA. V lost 2 bases to trimming and J lost 5 bases; unmatched junction nucleotides: 9.

V is TRBV27 and J is TRBJ2-7; TRBD2 matches at 10 bases. The CDR3 extends over 15 amino acids. V gave up 3 bases and J gave up 2 bases; unmatched junction bases: 4. Germline V gene data show CDR1 as MNHEY and CDR2 as SMNVEV (reference sequence). The CDR3 nucleotides are TGTGCCAGCAGTTTCCGGACTAGCGGAACCTACGAGCAGTACTTC. Translating gives CASSFRTSGTYEQYF.

The V call is TRBV6-5, the J call TRBJ1-3, with no clear D. Trimming shortened V by 1 base and J by 8 bases, and 9 bases separated the two germline ends. Looked up from germline, CDR1 is MNHEY and CDR2 is SVGAGI. The CDR3 runs to 13 residues. The CDR3 is CASSYFSSDTIYF. The CDR3 region has the DNA TGTGCCAGCAGTTACTTCTCCAGCGACACCATATATTTT.

The gene calls are TRBV7-9 and TRBJ2-1; 14 nucleotides match TRBD2. Per germline, CDR1 SEHNR and CDR2 FQNEAQ (reference sequence). With V trimmed by 5 bases and J by 8 bases, 11 bases remained unmatched. The CDR3 extends over 17 amino acids. The CDR3 protein is CASSHRTSGRNGDEQFF. The CDR3 DNA sequence: TGTGCCAGCAGCCACCGGACTAGCGGGAGGAATGGGGATGAGCAGTTCTTC.

The chain couples TRBV11-2 to TRBJ2-7; 9 nucleotides line up with TRBD2. The CDR3 has 16 amino acids. Per germline, CDR1 SGHAT and CDR2 FQNNGV. J lost 2 bases, V lost 1 base, and 6 bases had no gene match. CDR3 amino acids: CASSLGGLAWTYEQYF. Here the CDR3 DNA reads TGTGCCAGCAGCTTAGGGGGACTAGCATGGACCTACGAGCAGTACTTC. Looking up the rest from reference TRBV11-2 and TRBJ2-7 gives the full variable domain: EAGVAQSPRYKIIEKRQSVAFWCNPISGHATLYWYQQILGQGPKLLIQFQNNGVVDDSQLPKDRFSAERLKGVDSTLKIQPAKLEDSAVYLCASSLGGLAWTYEQYFGPGTRLTVT.